The rows below give T cell receptor beta chains drawn from one sample of a study of blood T cell repertoires in COVID-19. Assay: immunoSEQ multiplex PCR; the TCRdb copy retains only in-frame clones and omits some. This sample has around 79,000 clones, with about 89% found just once. What was sequenced was peripheral blood. Every receptor here comes from a man between 65 and 85 years old with active or convalescent COVID-19. CDR3s leave out the opening cysteine and the closing phenylalanine or tryptophan.

TRBJ2-1 | TRBV27 | ASRLGLLAGAVEQF
TRBJ2-1 | TRBV7-9 | ASSTTSGRDGAYNEQF
TRBJ1-1 | TRBV18 | ASSPIEQGRGTEAF
TRBJ1-1 | TRBV19 | ASSIQGAGTEAF
TRBJ2-7 | TRBV3-1/TRBV3-2 | ASSHGTSGSYEQY
TRBJ2-7 | TRBV28 | ASSLGRDRSYEQY
TRBJ1-4 | TRBV7-9 | ASSYPQGGEKLF
TRBJ1-5 | TRBV18 | ASSPDLGQPQH
TRBJ1-5 | TRBV5-1 | ASSLGTGNQPQH
TRBJ2-3 | TRBV5-1 | ASSFRGDTDTQY
TRBJ1-3 | TRBV6-5 | ASSLAGGGNTIY
TRBJ2-3 | TRBV7-7 | ASRGASKSADTQY
TRBJ2-5 | TRBV6-1 | ASSALGTVIELTQY
TRBJ2-6 | TRBV5-1 | ASSTGGVPGANVLT
TRBJ1-1 | TRBV6-6 | ASSSDRNTEAF
TRBJ2-2 | TRBV6-6 | ASSYLNTGELF
TRBJ2-4 | TRBV19 | ASRGTGTPVQY
TRBJ1-6 | TRBV18 | ASSPTPTSRAWGSPLH
TRBJ1-6 | TRBV30 | AWSVSGTGNSPLH
TRBJ1-4 | TRBV4-3 | ASRKQQGETNEKLF
TRBJ2-7 | TRBV27 | ASSYSSGHSYEQY
TRBJ1-6 | TRBV9 | ASGLSGGGINSPLH
TRBJ1-2 | TRBV6-5 | ASSTGQGQYGYT
TRBJ2-6 | TRBV7-2 | ASSLVGSGSSGANVLT
TRBJ2-2 | TRBV21-1 | ASSNSLRDRGSSRGGTGELF
TRBJ2-2 | TRBV3-1/TRBV3-2 | ASSFTGTGTGELF
TRBJ1-2 | TRBV5-4 | ASSQTTGDGYT
TRBJ1-1 | TRBV27 | ASSERILDTEAF
TRBJ1-2 | TRBV5-1 | ASSLYEGHYGYT
TRBJ2-1 | TRBV5-1 | ASSLGLAGYNEQF
TRBJ1-5 | TRBV7-2 | ASSDRGLNQPQH
TRBJ2-3 | TRBV5-4 | ASSPSTDTQY
TRBJ2-1 | TRBV19 | ASSRFGSEQF
TRBJ1-2 | TRBV6-1 | ASSEGRGVYGYT
TRBJ1-4 | TRBV4-1 | ASSLYTGRVVF
TRBJ1-5 | TRBV25-1 | ASSEEGQPQH
TRBJ1-4 | TRBV7-9 | ASSPRTDNEKLF
TRBJ2-7 | TRBV3-1/TRBV3-2 | ASSHVGQGDYEQY
TRBJ1-5 | TRBV9 | ASSFGSGTQPQH
TRBJ1-3 | TRBV7-2 | ASSSPEISGNTIY
TRBJ2-4 | TRBV7-9 | ASSPLAGGPSVIQY
TRBJ2-3 | TRBV13 | ASSPRTSGTDTQY
TRBJ1-1 | TRBV5-4 | ASSLLSSEAF
TRBJ2-1 | TRBV6-5 | ASIGTTYNEQF
TRBJ1-1 | TRBV19 | ASSPPGDTEAF
TRBJ2-3 | TRBV4-2 | ASSQEMVTSGILPDTQY
TRBJ2-1 | TRBV18 | ASSPLAGGNNEQF